These 29 T cell receptor beta chains came from one sample sequenced in a study of T cell responses to AZD1222 COVID-19 vaccine. TCRdb's table, derived via immunoSEQ multiplex PCR, lists solely in-frame clones and lacks some. The data show roughly 180,000 clones, approximately 92% seen once. The sequencing used peripheral blood, collected 28 days after the second dose of the MenACWY control vaccine. The receptors stem from an adult who received the MenACWY meningococcal vaccine as a control.

The chain combines TRBV3-1 (or the pseudogene TRBV3-2) with TRBJ2-5; D unresolved. The germline V and J ends were trimmed by 1 base and 7 bases, with 7 bases remaining between them. The CDR3 is 12 amino acids. Per the germline V gene, CDR1 is LGHDT and CDR2 is YNNKEL (reference sequence). The CDR3 region is CASSQGSGTQYF. Written as DNA, the CDR3 is TGTGCCAGCAGCCAAGGGTCTGGGACCCAGTACTTC.

The chain links TRBV5-4 to TRBJ2-5, with 10 bases lining up with TRBD2. The germline CDR1 and CDR2 sequences are SGHNT and YYREEE (reference sequence). The CDR3 has 14 amino acids. The CDR3 nucleotides are TGTGCTCTCGGCAGCGGGGGGGTACAAGAGACCCAGTACTTC. Encoded protein: CALGSGGVQETQYF.

The V gene is TRBV6-5, the J gene TRBJ1-3; D remains ambiguous. The germline gives CDR1 MNHEY, CDR2 SVGAGI. The germline V and J ends were trimmed by 2 bases and 4 bases, with 6 bases remaining between them. This CDR3 has 13 residues. This chain's CDR3 is CASSYTQGNTIYF. CDR3 nucleotide sequence: TGTGCCAGCAGTTACACGCAGGGAAACACCATATATTTT.

V usage is TRBV12-3 or TRBV12-4 and J usage is TRBJ1-2, with D perhaps matching TRBD1 (5 bases). The CDR3 sequence is 12 residues long. The V gene lost 5 bases and the J gene lost 8 bases, with 12 bases spanning the gap. CDR3 residues: CASSPGRGGYTF. CDR3 nucleotide sequence: TGTGCCAGCAGTCCGGGACGTGGAGGCTACACCTTC.

The chain uses TRBV7-8 and TRBJ1-5, with TRBD1 identical over 10 bases. The CDR3 has 15 amino acids. The trim removed 4 bases at V and 6 bases at J, leaving 6 bases unmatched. CDR1 is SGHVS, CDR2 FQNEAQ, per germline. The CDR3 DNA is TGTGCCAGCAGCTACCCGGGACAGGGGATTCAGCCCCAGCATTTT. Translation: CASSYPGQGIQPQHF.

The chain uses TRBV3-1 (or the pseudogene TRBV3-2) and TRBJ1-5; tentative D call: TRBD1 (5 bases). The CDR3 covers 15 residues. V lost 1 base and J lost 4, with 11 bases in between. Germline CDR1 LGHDT, CDR2 YNNKEL (reference sequence). The CDR3 region has the DNA TGTGCCAGCAGCCAAGGGGGGGAGAGAAATCAGCCCCAGCATTTT. This codes for CASSQGGERNQPQHF.

The chain has TRBV18 and TRBJ2-1; 7 bases map to TRBD1. J gave up 4 bases and V 3 bases, and 6 bases lay outside the gene matches. CDR1 is KGHSH, CDR2 LQKENI, per germline. This CDR3 spans 15 amino acids. CDR3 DNA sequence: TGTGCCAGCTCACCCCTAGGGGGCCTTTACAATGAGCAGTTCTTC. This gives the protein CASSPLGGLYNEQFF.

The count of this clone is one. This chain links TRBV10-3 with TRBJ2-1; D not resolved. The CDR3 runs 13 residues. Germline V lookup: CDR1 ENHRY, CDR2 SYGVKD. Trimming removed 3 bases from V and 1 base from J, with 4 bases in between. CDR3: CAISDRSYNEQFF. CDR3 nucleotide sequence: TGTGCCATCAGTGACAGATCCTACAATGAGCAGTTCTTC.

The V gene is TRBV19, the J gene TRBJ1-5; D not certain. Trimming stripped 5 bases from V and 3 bases from J, with 11 bases between. The CDR3 spans 14 residues. CDR1 is LNHDA, CDR2 SQIVND, per germline (reference sequence). The CDR3 protein is CASSDFGNNQPQHF. CDR3 DNA: TGTGCCAGTAGTGATTTTGGGAACAATCAGCCCCAGCATTTT.

The chain combines TRBV4-1 with TRBJ1-2, with D maybe TRBD1 (5 bases). V gave up 0 bases and J gave up 5 bases, with 19 bases separating them. The germline CDR1 and CDR2 sequences are MGHRA and YSYEKL. There are 17 residues in the CDR3. The CDR3 sequence is CASSQDQRGAGGYGYTF. The CDR3 DNA reads TGCGCCAGCAGCCAAGATCAAAGAGGGGCAGGAGGGTATGGCTACACCTTC.

The chain carries TRBV5-6 and TRBJ2-2, with D hard to call. V was pared by 4 bases and J by 3 bases, with 13 bases between. Per the germline V gene, CDR1 is SGHDT and CDR2 is YYEEEE. The CDR3 sequence is 15 residues long. CDR3 loop: CASSGIGLDTGELFF. The DNA for the CDR3 is TGTGCCAGCAGCGGTATAGGGTTGGACACCGGGGAGCTGTTTTTT. Full variable domain (missing parts from reference TRBV5-6 and TRBJ2-2): DAGVTQSPTHLIKTRGQQVTLRCSPKSGHDTVSWYQQALGQGPQFIFQYYEEEERQRGNFPDRFSGHQFPNYSSELNVNALLLGDSALYLCASSGIGLDTGELFFGEGSRLTVL.

The CDR3 nucleotides are TGTGCCTGGAGTCGGCCGGGACAGGGGAGTTCCGGGGAGCTGTTTTTT. Residues: CAWSRPGQGSSGELFF. This chain joins TRBV30 and TRBJ2-2; 10 nucleotides agree with TRBD1. The CDR3 sequence is 16 residues long. Trimming at V came to 2 bases and at J to 6 bases, leaving 9 bases not matched to a gene. Germline assignment: CDR1 GTSNPN and CDR2 SVGIG (reference sequence).

This chain joins TRBV13 and TRBJ1-3; D unclear. This CDR3 region has 15 residues. The germline V gene encodes CDR1 PRHDT and CDR2 FYEKMQ (reference sequence). Trimming removed 5 bases at V and 0 bases at J, with 11 bases between. For the CDR3, the DNA is TGTGCCAGCAGCCCCCGTATCCACTCTGGAAACACCATATATTTT. As protein: CASSPRIHSGNTIYF.

J is TRBJ1-2 and V is TRBV6-5; unclear D gene. V lost 6 bases and J 3 bases, leaving 11 bases between the germline ends. CDR1 and CDR2 (germline): MNHEY, SVGAGI. The CDR3 is 13 amino acids. The CDR3 is CASSRTPDYGYTF. The CDR3 DNA sequence: TGTGCCAGCAGCCGAACACCAGACTATGGCTACACCTTC.

The chain has TRBV12-3 or TRBV12-4 and TRBJ2-7; D is uncertain. Trimming stripped 3 bases from V and 4 bases from J, with 10 bases between. The CDR3 is 13 amino acids. This CDR3 reads CASSFELHYEQYF. DNA of the CDR3: TGTGCCAGCAGTTTTGAACTACATTACGAGCAGTACTTC.

The gene calls are TRBV12-3 or TRBV12-4 and TRBJ2-5, with 8 bases that match TRBD1. Unmatched junction bases numbered 8, after V lost 7 bases and J lost 7 bases. The CDR3 totals 13 residues. For the CDR3, the DNA is TGTGCCAGCACCCAGGGGGCGTCGTTGACCCAGTACTTC. Amino acids: CASTQGASLTQYF.

This clone was recorded only once. V and J are TRBV6-5 and TRBJ1-2; 9 nucleotides line up with TRBD1. V lost 5 bases and J lost 1; bases outside the gene matches: 5. The germline CDR1 and CDR2 sequences are MNHEY and SVGAGI. The CDR3 has 15 amino acids. The CDR3 sequence is CASSTGTGINYGYTF. The CDR3 DNA reads TGTGCCAGCAGTACCGGGACAGGGATTAACTATGGCTACACCTTC.

As for this clone: The sample holds other DNA sequences that translate to the same CDR3. The chain employs TRBV2 and TRBJ2-7; weak D call: TRBD1 (5 bases). Germline lookup yields CDR1 SNHLY and CDR2 FYNNEI. The CDR3 consists of 14 residues. Trimming pared 2 bases from V and 1 base from J, leaving 9 bases between. CDR3 loop: CASSEQGTSYEQYF. CDR3 DNA sequence: TGTGCCAGCAGTGAACAGGGCACTTCCTACGAGCAGTACTTC. Full variable domain (rest looked up from reference TRBV2 and TRBJ2-7): EPEVTQTPSHQVTQMGQEVILRCVPISNHLYFYWYRQILGQKVEFLVSFYNNEISEKSEIFDDQFSVERPDGSNFTLKIRSTKLEDSAMYFCASSEQGTSYEQYFGPGTRLTVT.

The CDR3: CASSQSGGFYNSPLHF. The DNA for the CDR3 is TGCGCCAGCAGCCAATCCGGGGGTTTTTATAATTCACCCCTCCACTTT. V is TRBV4-1 and J is TRBJ1-6; D is perhaps TRBD1 (5 bases). Per germline, CDR1 MGHRA and CDR2 YSYEKL. Trimming pared 2 bases from V and 4 bases from J, leaving 12 bases between. CDR3 size: 16 residues.

The gene calls are TRBV27 and TRBJ1-1, with D maybe TRBD1 (6 bases). The CDR3 covers 16 residues. The germline V gene has CDR1 MNHEY and CDR2 SMNVEV (reference sequence). The V end was cut by 4 bases, the J end by 2 bases, with 17 bases between. The CDR3 protein is CASSSHPPRGNTEAFF. CDR3 DNA: TGTGCCAGCAGTTCTCACCCCCCCAGGGGTAACACTGAAGCTTTCTTT.

The DNA of the CDR3 is TGTGCCAGCAGCCTACAAGCCTCTGGAAACACCATATATTTT. Its protein product is CASSLQASGNTIYF. The gene calls are TRBV7-9 and TRBJ1-3; D is unclear. The germline gives CDR1 SEHNR, CDR2 FQNEAQ (reference sequence). The V end lost 5 bases, the J end lost 0 bases, and 8 bases lay between the germline ends. The CDR3 consists of 14 residues.

CDR3 sequence: CASSLAREINEQYF. CDR3 nucleotide sequence: TGTGCCAGCAGCTTAGCCAGGGAGATAAACGAGCAGTACTTC. The chain links TRBV7-2 to TRBJ2-7; the D call may be TRBD1 or TRBD2 (5 bases each). The V and J ends lost 0 bases and 5 bases respectively, with 11 bases between them. Germline values: CDR1 SGHTA, CDR2 FQGNSA. CDR3 length: 14 amino acids.

The chain joins TRBV6-5 to TRBJ1-6, with D perhaps TRBD1 (5 bases). Germline CDR1 MNHEY, CDR2 SVGAGI. V was clipped by 5 bases and J by 10 bases, with 15 bases between them. CDR3 length: 14 amino acids. The CDR3 coding sequence is TGTGCCAGCAGTCAGCAGGGTAATCGGTCACCCCTCCACTTT. It encodes CASSQQGNRSPLHF.

V and J are TRBV19 and TRBJ1-2, with TRBD1 as a possible D gene (5 bases). The CDR3 sequence is 15 residues long. V gave up 5 bases and J gave up 4 bases, with 17 bases separating them. CDR1 is LNHDA, CDR2 SQIVND, per germline (reference sequence). The CDR3 region is CASSPTQTALYGYTF. In DNA, the CDR3 is TGTGCCAGTAGTCCAACCCAGACAGCCCTCTATGGCTACACCTTC.

This sequence joins TRBV7-6 and TRBJ2-1, with D possibly TRBD1 on 6 matching bases. This CDR3 region has 14 residues. The germline CDR1 and CDR2 sequences are SGHVS and FNYEAQ. V lost 3 bases to trimming and J lost 5 bases, with 11 bases between them. The CDR3 DNA reads TGTGCCAGCAGCTTGGAACAGGGACACAATGAGCAGTTCTTC. It encodes CASSLEQGHNEQFF.

The V and J genes are TRBV28 and TRBJ1-6; tentatively, D is TRBD1 (5 bases). Germline values: CDR1 MDHEN, CDR2 SYDVKM. This CDR3 has 15 residues. V was trimmed by 1 base and J by 13 bases, leaving 17 bases between them. CDR3 in DNA: TGTGCCAGCAGTTTATCGAATGACAGATTTAAGCCCCTCCACTTT. Its protein is CASSLSNDRFKPLHF.

The V call is TRBV19, the J call TRBJ2-7; unclear D gene. Deletions cut 6 bases from V and 0 bases from J, with 12 bases between. Per the germline V gene, CDR1 is LNHDA and CDR2 is SQIVND (reference sequence). The CDR3 is 14 amino acids. The CDR3 coding sequence is TGTGCCAGTAGGGACGATAGGTCCTCCTACGAGCAGTACTTC. Translation: CASRDDRSSYEQYF.

The chain links TRBV30 to TRBJ2-1; TRBD2 matches 10 bases. V was clipped by 8 bases and J by 4 bases; unmatched bases: 11. This CDR3 is built from 15 residues. Germline V CDR1 and CDR2: GTSNPN, SVGIG (reference sequence). This CDR3 reads CAGLDSGGLYNEQFF. CDR3 in DNA: TGTGCCGGCTTAGATAGCGGGGGGCTATACAATGAGCAGTTCTTC.

This chain joins TRBV6-1 and TRBJ2-7; TRBD2 matches at 9 bases. Per germline, CDR1 MNHNS and CDR2 SASEGT. Unmatched junction bases numbered 4, after V lost 5 bases and J lost 2 bases. The CDR3 totals 14 residues. Here the CDR3 DNA reads TGTGCCAGCAGTACCAGCGGGGGGACCTACGAGCAGTACTTC. It encodes CASSTSGGTYEQYF.